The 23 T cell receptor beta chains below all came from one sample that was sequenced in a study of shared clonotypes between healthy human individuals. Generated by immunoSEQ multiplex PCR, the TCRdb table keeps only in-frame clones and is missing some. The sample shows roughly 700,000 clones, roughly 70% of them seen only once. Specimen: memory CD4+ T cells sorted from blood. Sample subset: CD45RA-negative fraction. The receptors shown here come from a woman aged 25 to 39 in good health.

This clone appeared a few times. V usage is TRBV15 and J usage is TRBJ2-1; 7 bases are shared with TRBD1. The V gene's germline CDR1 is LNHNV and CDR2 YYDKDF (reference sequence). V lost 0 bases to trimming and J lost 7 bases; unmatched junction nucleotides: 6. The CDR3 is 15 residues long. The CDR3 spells CATSRDRQGGNEQFF. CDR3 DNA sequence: TGTGCCACCAGCAGAGACCGACAGGGCGGAAATGAGCAGTTCTTC.

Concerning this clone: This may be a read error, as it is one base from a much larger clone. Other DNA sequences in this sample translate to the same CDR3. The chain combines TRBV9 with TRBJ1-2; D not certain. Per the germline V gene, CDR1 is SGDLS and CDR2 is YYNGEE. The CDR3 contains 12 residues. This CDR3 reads CASSELGSGYTF. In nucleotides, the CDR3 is TGTGCCAGCAGCGAACTAGGGAGCGGCTACACCTTT.

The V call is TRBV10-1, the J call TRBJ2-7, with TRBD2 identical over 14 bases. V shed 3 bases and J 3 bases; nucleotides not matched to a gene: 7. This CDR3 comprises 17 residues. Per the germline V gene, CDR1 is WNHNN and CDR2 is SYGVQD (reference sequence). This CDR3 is CASSERLAGGNHYEQYF. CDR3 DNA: TGCGCCAGCAGTGAAAGACTAGCGGGAGGGAACCACTACGAGCAGTACTTC.

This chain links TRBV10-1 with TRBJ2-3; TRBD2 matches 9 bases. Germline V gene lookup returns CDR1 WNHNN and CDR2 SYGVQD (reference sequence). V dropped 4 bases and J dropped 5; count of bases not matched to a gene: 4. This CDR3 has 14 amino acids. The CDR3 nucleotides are TGCGCCAGCAGTGCAACTAGCGGGTTAGATACGCAGTATTTT. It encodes CASSATSGLDTQYF.

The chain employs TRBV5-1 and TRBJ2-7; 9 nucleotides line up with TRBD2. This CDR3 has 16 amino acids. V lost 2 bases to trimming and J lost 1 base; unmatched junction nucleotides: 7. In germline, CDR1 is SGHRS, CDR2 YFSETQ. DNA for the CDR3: TGCGCCAGCAGCTTAGGTAGCGGGAGTTTTTCCTACGAGCAGTACTTC. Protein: CASSLGSGSFSYEQYF.

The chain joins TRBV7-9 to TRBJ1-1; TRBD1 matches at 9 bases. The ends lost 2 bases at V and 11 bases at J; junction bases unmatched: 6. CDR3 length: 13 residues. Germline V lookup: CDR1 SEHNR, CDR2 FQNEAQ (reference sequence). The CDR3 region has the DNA TGTGCCAGCAGCTTACTAGGACAGGGGTTGGCTTTCTTT. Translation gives CASSLLGQGLAFF.

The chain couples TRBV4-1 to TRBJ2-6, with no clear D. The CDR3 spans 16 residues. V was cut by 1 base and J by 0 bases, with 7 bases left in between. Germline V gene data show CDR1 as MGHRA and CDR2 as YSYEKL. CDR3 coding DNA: TGCGCCAGCAGCCAAGCCTTGGGCTCTGGGGCCAACGTCCTGACTTTC. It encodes CASSQALGSGANVLTF.

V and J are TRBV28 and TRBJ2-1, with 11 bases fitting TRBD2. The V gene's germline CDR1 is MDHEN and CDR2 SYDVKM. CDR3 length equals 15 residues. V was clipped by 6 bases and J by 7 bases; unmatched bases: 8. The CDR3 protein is CASSWGASGRNEQFF. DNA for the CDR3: TGTGCCAGCAGCTGGGGGGCTAGCGGGAGGAATGAGCAGTTCTTC.

The CDR3 is CASSPFRFGELFF. CDR3 bases: TGTGCCAGCAGCCCCTTTAGATTCGGGGAGCTGTTTTTT. The genes are TRBV11-3 and TRBJ2-2; no clear D. The V and J ends lost 5 bases and 7 bases respectively, with 11 bases between them. The CDR3 length is 13 residues. Germline CDR1 reads SGHNT; CDR2 reads YENEEA. Full variable domain (remainder filled in from reference TRBV11-3 and TRBJ2-2): EAGVVQSPRYKIIEKKQPVAFWCNPISGHNTLYWYLQNLGQGPELLIRYENEEAVDDSQLPKDRFSAERLKGVDSTLKIQPAELGDSAVYLCASSPFRFGELFFGEGSRLTVL.

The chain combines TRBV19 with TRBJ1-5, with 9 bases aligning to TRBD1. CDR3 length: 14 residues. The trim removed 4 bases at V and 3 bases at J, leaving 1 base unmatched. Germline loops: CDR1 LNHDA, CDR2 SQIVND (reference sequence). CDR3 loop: CASSRTGANQPQHF. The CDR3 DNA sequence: TGTGCCAGTAGTAGGACAGGGGCCAATCAGCCCCAGCATTTT.

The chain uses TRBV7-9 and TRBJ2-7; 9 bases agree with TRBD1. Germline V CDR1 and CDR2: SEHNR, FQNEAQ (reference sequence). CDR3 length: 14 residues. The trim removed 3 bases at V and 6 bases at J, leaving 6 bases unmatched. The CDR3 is CASSLGQGLREQYF. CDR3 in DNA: TGTGCCAGCAGCTTGGGACAGGGCCTCCGCGAGCAGTACTTC.

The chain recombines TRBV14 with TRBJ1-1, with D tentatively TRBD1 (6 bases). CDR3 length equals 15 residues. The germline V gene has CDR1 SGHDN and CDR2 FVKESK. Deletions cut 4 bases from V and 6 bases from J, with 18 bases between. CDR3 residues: CASSPVQGIGSEAFF. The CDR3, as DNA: TGTGCCAGCAGCCCCGTACAGGGTATAGGATCTGAAGCTTTCTTT. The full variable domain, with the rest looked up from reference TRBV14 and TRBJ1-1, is EAGVTQFPSHSVIEKGQTVTLRCDPISGHDNLYWYRRVMGKEIKFLLHFVKESKQDESGMPNNRFLAERTGGTYSTLKVQPAELEDSGVYFCASSPVQGIGSEAFFGQGTRLTVV.

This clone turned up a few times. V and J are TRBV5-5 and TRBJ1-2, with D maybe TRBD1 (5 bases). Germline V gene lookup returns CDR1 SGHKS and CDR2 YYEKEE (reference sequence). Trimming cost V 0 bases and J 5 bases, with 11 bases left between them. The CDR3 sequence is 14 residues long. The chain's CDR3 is CASSLAVEGYGYTF. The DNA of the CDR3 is TGTGCCAGCAGCTTGGCCGTGGAGGGGTATGGCTACACCTTC.

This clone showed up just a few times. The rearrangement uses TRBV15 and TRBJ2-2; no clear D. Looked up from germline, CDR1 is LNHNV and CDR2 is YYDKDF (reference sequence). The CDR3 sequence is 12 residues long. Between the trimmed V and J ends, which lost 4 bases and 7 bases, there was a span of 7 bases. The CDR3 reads CATSTPNGELFF. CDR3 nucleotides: TGTGCCACCAGCACCCCTAACGGGGAGCTGTTTTTT.

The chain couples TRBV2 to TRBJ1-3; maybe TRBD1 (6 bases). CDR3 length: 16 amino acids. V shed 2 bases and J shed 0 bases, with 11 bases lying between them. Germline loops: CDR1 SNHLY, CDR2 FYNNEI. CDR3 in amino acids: CASSETPRGSGNTIYF. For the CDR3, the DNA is TGTGCCAGCAGTGAAACCCCCAGGGGCTCTGGAAACACCATATATTTT. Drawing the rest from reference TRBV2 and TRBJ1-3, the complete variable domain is EPEVTQTPSHQVTQMGQEVILRCVPISNHLYFYWYRQILGQKVEFLVSFYNNEISEKSEIFDDQFSVERPDGSNFTLKIRSTKLEDSAMYFCASSETPRGSGNTIYFGEGSWLTVV.

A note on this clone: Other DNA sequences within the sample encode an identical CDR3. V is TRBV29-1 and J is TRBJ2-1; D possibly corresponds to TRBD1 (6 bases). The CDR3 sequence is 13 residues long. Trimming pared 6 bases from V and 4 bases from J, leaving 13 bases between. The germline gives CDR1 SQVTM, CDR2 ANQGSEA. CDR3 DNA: TGCAGCGTAGCAGGGGTCGGGTACAATGAGCAGTTCTTC. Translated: CSVAGVGYNEQFF.

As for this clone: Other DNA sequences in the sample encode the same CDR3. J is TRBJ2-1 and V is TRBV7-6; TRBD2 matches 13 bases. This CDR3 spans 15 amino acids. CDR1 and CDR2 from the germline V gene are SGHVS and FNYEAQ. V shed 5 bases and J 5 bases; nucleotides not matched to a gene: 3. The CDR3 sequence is CASSLGLAGDNEQFF. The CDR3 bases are TGTGCCAGCAGCCTAGGACTAGCGGGAGACAATGAGCAGTTCTTC.

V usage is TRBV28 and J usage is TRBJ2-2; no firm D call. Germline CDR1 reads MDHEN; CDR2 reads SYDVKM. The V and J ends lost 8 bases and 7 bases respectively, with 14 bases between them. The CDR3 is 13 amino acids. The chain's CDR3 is CASCGLTLGELFF. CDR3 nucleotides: TGTGCCAGCTGCGGTCTAACCCTCGGGGAGCTGTTTTTT.

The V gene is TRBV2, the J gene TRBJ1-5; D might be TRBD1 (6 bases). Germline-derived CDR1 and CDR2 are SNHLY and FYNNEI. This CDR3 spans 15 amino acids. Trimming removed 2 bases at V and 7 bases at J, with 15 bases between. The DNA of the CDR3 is TGTGCCAGCAGTGAATCTGGACAGCCTGGCCAGCCCCAGCATTTT. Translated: CASSESGQPGQPQHF.

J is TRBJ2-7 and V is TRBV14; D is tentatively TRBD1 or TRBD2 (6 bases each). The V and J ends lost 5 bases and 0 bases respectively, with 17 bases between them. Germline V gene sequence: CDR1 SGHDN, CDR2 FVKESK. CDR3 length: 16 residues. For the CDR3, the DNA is TGTGCCAGCAGCGGGGGGCCGGGGAGTCTCTCCTACGAGCAGTACTTC. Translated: CASSGGPGSLSYEQYF.

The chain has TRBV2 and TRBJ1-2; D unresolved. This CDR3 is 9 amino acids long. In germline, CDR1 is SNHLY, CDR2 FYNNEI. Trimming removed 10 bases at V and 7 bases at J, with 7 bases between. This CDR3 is CATGRGYTF. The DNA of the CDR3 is TGTGCCACCGGGCGTGGCTACACCTTC.

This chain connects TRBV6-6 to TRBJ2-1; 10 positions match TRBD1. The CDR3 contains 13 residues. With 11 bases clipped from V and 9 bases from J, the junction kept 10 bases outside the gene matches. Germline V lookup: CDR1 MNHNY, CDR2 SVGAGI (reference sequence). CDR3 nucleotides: TGTGCCGGAAGACAGGGGGCATTCAGTGAGCAGTTCTTC. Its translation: CAGRQGAFSEQFF.

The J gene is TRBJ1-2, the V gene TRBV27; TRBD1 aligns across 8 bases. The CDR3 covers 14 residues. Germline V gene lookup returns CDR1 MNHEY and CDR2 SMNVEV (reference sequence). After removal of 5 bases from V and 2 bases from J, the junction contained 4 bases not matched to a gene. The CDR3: CASSTRTGNYGYTF. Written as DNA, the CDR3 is TGTGCCAGCAGTACTAGGACAGGGAACTATGGCTACACCTTC.